This T cell receptor beta chain was documented in a study of human T cells and chemical hapten exposure. At the level of the study: Mainly, slight library volume differences in the pool made TCR yields vary.

General observations from the study: With DPC sensitization, TCRs exceeding 1 in 1000 frequency showed no change.

As for this clonotype: The target antigen is unknown.

Per germline, CDR1 SGHTA and CDR2 FQGNSA. Germline trimming cut 2 bases from V and 5 bases from J; bases unmatched to any gene: 10. CDR3 length: 16 residues. The study used a library that attached unique molecular identifiers to individual cDNA molecules. Source study methods: Sample-level TCR yields exhibited a median of approximately 96,000, with a range of roughly 20,000 to 750,000. A single record per CDR3 protein comes from TCRdb applying MiXCR to the reads. The V and J calls follow TCRdb's processing rather than the paper's. The table shows about 120,000 distinct CDR3 sequences, with over 7% occurring only once. The total RNA was obtained from whole blood that was not fractionated.

This receptor was identified in a human donor in good health. Some clones in this sample may be carry-over from other donors' samples. The chain combines TRBV7-2 with TRBJ2-5; 8 bases are shared with TRBD1. Sequenced: whole blood. The CDR3 DNA follows: TGTGCCAGCAGCTTAATTGGACAGGGTTTCGGGGAGACCCAGTACTTC. Encoded protein: CASSLIGQGFGETQYF.